This T cell receptor beta chain was obtained from a study of regulatory and conventional T cells in RAG deficiency. Genomic DNA came from blood conventional CD4+ T cells gated CD25-low CD127-high. The CDR3 is 14 amino acids. Deletions cut 5 bases from V and 6 bases from J, with 11 bases between. Germline loops: CDR1 MNHNY, CDR2 SVGAGI (reference sequence). Study-level results: Omenn patients showed >80% Treg-Tconv overlap and shorter CDR3 lengths. RAG-deficient patients showed markedly lower Shannon entropy and higher Simpson indices than control T-cell subsets.

Points on this clone: Antigen unknown.

Clones were sequenced by immunoSEQ multiplex PCR, and TCRdb holds only the in-frame ones, with some missing. The sample yields approximately 35,000 clones, around 76% seen once. The sample was also linked to a second study, of regulatory T cells. Per that study: Amplification used 52 TRBV primers and 13 TRBJ primers.

This sequence was found in a human donor in good health. Sequenced sample: CD4+ effector T cells sorted from blood. The chain combines TRBV6-6 with TRBJ1-6; D is ambiguous. The CDR3: CASSHPEPNSPLHF. In DNA, the CDR3 is TGTGCCAGCAGTCATCCGGAGCCTAATTCACCCCTCCACTTT.